The following is a T cell receptor beta chain sequence with its context. In the authors' workflow: Scientists estimated how many nucleated cells there were by amplifying reference gene primers. The data were produced by immunoSEQ multiplex PCR, yet TCRdb's version contains in-frame clones alone and is incomplete. For V, J and clone size, that table is used; D and trimming come from the DNA. Found here are 150,000 or so clones, 70% to 90% of them singletons; the top ten hold about a tenth. These data come from a study of blood T cell repertoires in COVID-19. Across the study: The United States, Italy and Spain supplied acute and convalescent COVID-19 samples. The cDNA or gDNA used as material had been derived from T cells, B-cell-depleted T cells, or PBMCs.

V lost 5 bases and J 2 bases, leaving 13 bases between the germline ends. Germline V gene sequence: CDR1 SGHVS, CDR2 FQNEAQ. The CDR3 contains 15 residues. Sequenced: peripheral blood. This TCR was recovered from a human donor in a cohort sampled during active COVID-19. This sequence joins TRBV7-8 and TRBJ1-3, with D unresolved. Here the CDR3 reads CASSLGRETGNTIYF. The CDR3 DNA reads as TGTGCCAGCAGCCTGGGTAGGGAGACTGGAAACACCATATATTTT.